This passage covers 29 T cell receptor beta chains from one sample sequenced in a study of T cells after yellow fever vaccination. One entry per CDR3 protein, called by TCRdb with MiXCR from the 5' RACE reads. The data contain 250,000 to 400,000 distinct CDR3 sequences, roughly 4.3% of them singletons. Sequencing was performed on PBMCs, taken 15 days after the yellow fever booster vaccination. Receptors were obtained from a man younger than 35 who received the YFV17D yellow fever vaccine.

This clonotype came up many times. V usage is TRBV5-1 and J usage is TRBJ2-4, with 10 bases aligning to TRBD2. V gave up 0 bases and J gave up 6 bases; unmatched junction bases: 6. The CDR3 is 16 amino acids. Germline assignment: CDR1 SGHRS and CDR2 YFSETQ. This CDR3 reads CASSLEGLAMGNIQYF. DNA for the CDR3: TGCGCCAGCAGCTTGGAGGGACTAGCGATGGGAAACATTCAGTACTTC.

At least ten counts were recorded for this clonotype. The gene calls are TRBV25-1 and TRBJ1-2; D is possibly TRBD1 (5 bases). CDR1 and CDR2 from the germline V gene are MGHDK and SYGVNS. V was clipped by 4 bases and J by 3 bases, with 9 bases between them. The CDR3 loop spans 13 amino acids. CDR3 sequence reads: CASSVGVYYGYTF. The CDR3 DNA sequence: TGTGCCAGCAGTGTGGGGGTCTACTATGGCTACACCTTC.

This clonotype was seen repeatedly, ten times or more. The V gene is TRBV2, the J gene TRBJ1-2; 8 nucleotides agree with TRBD1. J gave up 8 bases and V 6 bases, and 2 bases lay outside the gene matches. Germline CDR1 SNHLY, CDR2 FYNNEI. This CDR3 is built from 11 residues. In DNA form, the CDR3 reads TGTGCCAGCAGACAGGGGGACGGCTACACCTTC. Translating gives CASRQGDGYTF.

For this clonotype: The conserved final phenylalanine or tryptophan is absent from the CDR3, which likely points to a read error. The chain combines TRBV5-1 with TRBJ2-2; D not resolved. The V gene lost 0 bases and the J gene lost 6 bases, with 9 bases spanning the gap. The germline gives CDR1 SGHRS, CDR2 YFSETQ. The length of the CDR3 is 14 residues. The CDR3 coding sequence is TGCGCCAGCAGCTTGGTAGACGACGCCGGGGAGCTGTTTTTA. It is translated as CASSLVDDAGELFL.

V usage is TRBV12-3 or TRBV12-4 and J usage is TRBJ1-1; no firm D call. Trimming cost V 0 bases and J 1 base, with 6 bases left between them. CDR3 length: 14 amino acids. The CDR3 reads CASSLATWNTEAFF. The CDR3, as DNA: TGTGCCAGCAGTTTAGCCACGTGGAACACTGAAGCTTTCTTT.

J is TRBJ2-3 and V is TRBV5-5; a weak D match, TRBD2 (7 bases). The CDR3 is 14 residues long. The germline V and J ends were trimmed by 3 bases and 4 bases, with 12 bases remaining between them. Germline CDR1 reads SGHKS; CDR2 reads YYEKEE (reference sequence). Here the CDR3 reads CASSWGAGADTQYF. DNA for the CDR3: TGTGCCAGCAGCTGGGGGGCGGGGGCAGATACGCAGTATTTT.

The chain uses TRBV29-1 and TRBJ1-3; a weak D match, TRBD1 (5 bases). Germline CDR1 reads SQVTM; CDR2 reads ANQGSEA. The CDR3 consists of 14 residues. V lost 2 bases and J 2 bases, leaving 10 bases between the germline ends. CDR3 sequence (DNA): TGCAGCGTTGAACAGGAGGGGCCTGGAAACACCATATATTTT. This sequence encodes CSVEQEGPGNTIYF.

This clonotype was observed a few times. The gene calls are TRBV2 and TRBJ2-3; the D is unclear. The CDR3 contains 12 residues. The germline CDR1 and CDR2 sequences are SNHLY and FYNNEI. Trimming removed 2 bases from V and 5 bases from J, with 5 bases in between. The CDR3 sequence is CASSELGDTQYF. The CDR3 region has the DNA TGTGCCAGCAGTGAATTGGGAGATACGCAGTATTTT.

This clonotype was counted ten times or more. V is TRBV11-2 and J is TRBJ1-1; no definite D call. This CDR3 region has 14 residues. V lost 4 bases and J 5 bases, leaving 14 bases between the germline ends. Germline CDR1 reads SGHAT; CDR2 reads FQNNGV. CDR3 in DNA: TGTGCCAGCAGCTCCCCTAGGACGCGAACTGAAGCTTTCTTT. Translated, it gives CASSSPRTRTEAFF.

The chain joins TRBV11-2 to TRBJ2-2, with TRBD1 as a possible D gene (6 bases). The CDR3 covers 17 residues. The V and J ends lost 3 bases and 0 bases respectively, with 14 bases between them. Germline CDR1 reads SGHAT; CDR2 reads FQNNGV. As DNA, the CDR3 is TGTGCCAGCAGCTTGGGAAACAGGGAAACGAACACCGGGGAGCTGTTTTTT. Amino acid sequence: CASSLGNRETNTGELFF. Variable domain in full (rest from reference TRBV11-2 and TRBJ2-2): EAGVAQSPRYKIIEKRQSVAFWCNPISGHATLYWYQQILGQGPKLLIQFQNNGVVDDSQLPKDRFSAERLKGVDSTLKIQPAKLEDSAVYLCASSLGNRETNTGELFFGEGSRLTVL.

The chain joins TRBV5-8 to TRBJ1-2; D is undetermined. The germline V and J ends were trimmed by 3 bases and 2 bases, with 14 bases remaining between them. CDR3 length: 15 amino acids. CDR1 and CDR2 (germline): SGHTS, YDEGEE. CDR3 protein: CASSSKTPGNYGYTF. The CDR3 coding sequence is TGTGCCAGCAGCTCAAAGACTCCAGGAAACTATGGCTACACCTTC.

This clonotype was detected only a few times. This rearrangement joins TRBV5-1 to TRBJ1-3, with D unclear. CDR1 SGHRS and CDR2 YFSETQ come from the germline V gene. CDR3 size: 15 residues. Trimming pared 1 base from V and 4 bases from J, leaving 12 bases between. The CDR3 loop is CASSLSFRTGNTIYF. DNA of the CDR3: TGCGCCAGCAGCTTGTCGTTCCGCACGGGAAACACCATATATTTT.

V usage is TRBV9 and J usage is TRBJ2-1; 7 bases are a match to TRBD1. This CDR3 region has 15 residues. CDR1 and CDR2 (germline): SGDLS, YYNGEE. Germline trimming cut 0 bases from V and 5 bases from J; bases unmatched to any gene: 5. In DNA, the CDR3 is TGTGCCAGCAGCGTAGGAACAGGGGCGGACAATGAGCAGTTCTTC. This encodes CASSVGTGADNEQFF.

This clonotype was observed a handful of times. The chain carries TRBV29-1 and TRBJ2-5; 8 bases match TRBD1. The CDR3 sequence is 12 residues long. V shed 7 bases, J shed 5 bases, and the junction held 6 bases outside the gene matches. CDR1 and CDR2 from the germline V gene are SQVTM and ANQGSEA. CDR3 amino acids: CSGTGTEETQYF. The CDR3 bases are TGCAGCGGGACAGGGACGGAGGAGACCCAGTACTTC.

The rearrangement links TRBV10-1 to TRBJ2-1; D is undetermined. The germline gives CDR1 WNHNN, CDR2 SYGVQD (reference sequence). The CDR3 runs to 12 residues. Trimming removed 5 bases at V and 3 bases at J, with 5 bases between. The CDR3 reads CASSTVYNEQFF. CDR3 nucleotides: TGCGCCAGCAGTACAGTCTACAATGAGCAGTTCTTC.

This clonotype was counted at least ten times. This chain uses TRBV7-2 with TRBJ1-4, with 8 bases identical to TRBD1. This CDR3 comprises 15 residues. Trimming took 5 bases from V and 7 from J; bases not matched to a gene: 9. The germline V gene encodes CDR1 SGHTA and CDR2 FQGNSA. The CDR3 bases are TGTGCCAGCAGCATAGAGACAGGGGTTGGTGAAAAACTGTTTTTT. Protein: CASSIETGVGEKLFF.

This clonotype turned up a few times. The rearrangement uses TRBV2 and TRBJ1-1; TRBD1 agrees at 8 bases. This CDR3 is 18 amino acids long. Losses at the gene ends were 5 bases for V and 0 bases for J; bases not matched to a gene: 14. In germline, CDR1 is SNHLY, CDR2 FYNNEI. Written as DNA, the CDR3 is TGTGCCAGCAGTCGTCCGGACAGGGACGGGCTTATGAACACTGAAGCTTTCTTT. Amino acids: CASSRPDRDGLMNTEAFF.

The table lists this clonotype with many counts. The chain recombines TRBV7-9 with TRBJ1-2, with TRBD1 matching 12 bases. Germline V lookup: CDR1 SEHNR, CDR2 FQNEAQ (reference sequence). There are 16 residues in the CDR3. V was clipped by 1 base and J by 6 bases; unmatched bases: 6. CDR3 nucleotide sequence: TGTGCCAGCAGCTTAGGGACCGGGACAGGGGGCAATGGCTACACCTTC. Encoded protein: CASSLGTGTGGNGYTF.

This clonotype was seen ten or more times. This chain links TRBV7-2 with TRBJ2-2; D remains ambiguous. The V end lost 3 bases, the J end lost 1 base, and 6 bases lay between the germline ends. CDR1 is SGHTA and CDR2 is FQGNSA in the germline V gene. This CDR3 region has 14 residues. CDR3 DNA sequence: TGTGCCAGCAGCTTCTACTGGAACACCGGGGAGCTGTTTTTT. Translation gives CASSFYWNTGELFF.

In this sample, this clonotype turned up a few times. The chain joins TRBV7-2 to TRBJ2-1; D may be TRBD1 (6 bases). Germline V lookup: CDR1 SGHTA, CDR2 FQGNSA. V was trimmed by 5 bases and J by 2 bases, leaving 13 bases between them. The CDR3 totals 15 residues. The DNA of the CDR3 is TGTGCCAGCAGCGCGGACAGTAGGCCCTACAATGAGCAGTTCTTC. This encodes CASSADSRPYNEQFF.

This clonotype was seen only a few times. The rearrangement uses TRBV27 and TRBJ2-1; TRBD1 is a possible D gene (6 bases). Germline assignment: CDR1 MNHEY and CDR2 SMNVEV (reference sequence). The CDR3 totals 14 residues. Trimming pared 5 bases from V and 7 bases from J, leaving 15 bases between. DNA of the CDR3: TGTGCCAGCAGTGGCGACCCCAGGGGAAATGAGCAGTTCTTC. Its protein is CASSGDPRGNEQFF.

The J gene is TRBJ1-5, the V gene TRBV5-6, with D perhaps matching TRBD1 (5 bases). Germline CDR1 reads SGHDT; CDR2 reads YYEEEE. This CDR3 is built from 15 residues. Between the trimmed V and J ends, which lost 4 bases and 0 bases, there was a span of 11 bases. In nucleotides, the CDR3 is TGTGCCAGCAGCCTGCGGCAGGGTAGCAATCAGCCCCAGCATTTT. Translated: CASSLRQGSNQPQHF. Looking up the rest from reference TRBV5-6 and TRBJ1-5 gives the full variable domain: DAGVTQSPTHLIKTRGQQVTLRCSPKSGHDTVSWYQQALGQGPQFIFQYYEEEERQRGNFPDRFSGHQFPNYSSELNVNALLLGDSALYLCASSLRQGSNQPQHFGDGTRLSIL.

The table lists this clonotype with many counts. The rearrangement links TRBV4-1 to TRBJ2-1; no clear D. V gave up 1 base and J gave up 9 bases, with 7 bases separating them. CDR3 size: 12 residues. The V gene's germline CDR1 is MGHRA and CDR2 YSYEKL. In nucleotides, the CDR3 is TGCGCCAGCAGCCAAGTTGGTATTGAGCAGTTCTTC. Translated, it gives CASSQVGIEQFF.

The V call is TRBV2, the J call TRBJ2-5; D ambiguous. This CDR3 region has 10 residues. The germline gives CDR1 SNHLY, CDR2 FYNNEI. Trimming shortened V by 6 bases and J by 4 bases, and 3 bases separated the two germline ends. In DNA, the CDR3 is TGTGCCAGCAGGATAGAGACCCAGTACTTC. It yields the protein CASRIETQYF.

This clonotype appeared a few times. This sequence joins TRBV6-2 or TRBV6-3 and TRBJ2-3; D not resolved. Germline V lookup: CDR1 MNHEY, CDR2 SVGEGT. V was cut by 5 bases and J by 2 bases, with 14 bases left in between. CDR3 length equals 15 residues. CDR3 nucleotides: TGTGCCAGCAGTCCCTGGGTCGTGGTCACAGATACGCAGTATTTT. Translated: CASSPWVVVTDTQYF.

This clonotype came up many times. The rearrangement uses TRBV10-3 and TRBJ2-2; 7 nucleotides match TRBD2. The CDR3 is 13 residues long. V lost 11 bases, J lost 5 bases, and 8 bases stayed unmatched. Germline V gene sequence: CDR1 ENHRY, CDR2 SYGVKD. In DNA, the CDR3 is TGTGCCGCAGGGAGGGAAGGAACCGGGGAGCTGTTTTTT. Protein: CAAGREGTGELFF.

The table lists this clonotype with many counts. This rearrangement joins TRBV28 to TRBJ2-7; TRBD2 might be the D (5 bases). Looked up from germline, CDR1 is MDHEN and CDR2 is SYDVKM. The V end lost 4 bases, the J end lost 3 bases, and 19 bases lay between the germline ends. This CDR3 comprises 16 residues. CDR3 in DNA: TGTGCCAGCAGTTCCTGGAGGAGGAGCGCCCGCTACGAGCAGTACGTC. This sequence encodes CASSSWRRSARYEQYV.

This clonotype was detected ten times or more. CDR3 in DNA: TGCAGTGCTAGGGGTAGCGGGGGACGGGAGACCCAGTACTTC. Translation: CSARGSGGRETQYF. The rearrangement joins TRBV20-1 to TRBJ2-5, with 9 positions matching TRBD2. CDR3 size: 14 residues. The junction had 7 bases not matched to a gene; V was cut back by 3 bases and J by 5 bases. Per the germline V gene, CDR1 is DFQATT and CDR2 is SNEGSKA (reference sequence).

In regard to this clonotype: This may be a read error: a much more frequent sequence differs by one nucleotide. This chain uses TRBV29-1 with TRBJ2-1, with 10 positions matching TRBD1. The CDR3 has 12 amino acids. CDR1 is SQVTM, CDR2 ANQGSEA, per germline. The CDR3 sequence: CCVRGQGGEQFF. DNA for the CDR3: TGCTGCGTTCGAGGACAGGGGGGTGAGCAGTTCTTC.